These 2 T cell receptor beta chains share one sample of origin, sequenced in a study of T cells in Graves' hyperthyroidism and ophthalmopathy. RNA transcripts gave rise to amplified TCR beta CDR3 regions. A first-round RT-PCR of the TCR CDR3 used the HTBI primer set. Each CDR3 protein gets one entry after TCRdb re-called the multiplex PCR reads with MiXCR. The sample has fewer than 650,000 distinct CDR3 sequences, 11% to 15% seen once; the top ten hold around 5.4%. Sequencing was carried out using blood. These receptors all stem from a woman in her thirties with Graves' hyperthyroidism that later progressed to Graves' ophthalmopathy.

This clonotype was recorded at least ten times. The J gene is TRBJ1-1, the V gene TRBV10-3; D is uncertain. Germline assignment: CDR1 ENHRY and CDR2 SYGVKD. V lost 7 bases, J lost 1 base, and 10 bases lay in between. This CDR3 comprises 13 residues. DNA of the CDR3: TGTGCCATCACCAGCTTGGAGAACACTGAAGCTTTCTTT. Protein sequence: CAITSLENTEAFF.

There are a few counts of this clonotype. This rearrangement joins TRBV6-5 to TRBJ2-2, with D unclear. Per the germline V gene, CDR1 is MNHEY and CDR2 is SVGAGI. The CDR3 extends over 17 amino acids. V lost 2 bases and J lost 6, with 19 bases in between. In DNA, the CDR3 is TGTGCCAGCAGTTACCCGGCAGCCAATACGGGCCCCGGGGAGCTGTTTTTT. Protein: CASSYPAANTGPGELFF.